These 17 T cell receptor beta chains share one sample of origin, sequenced in a study of T cells in localized non-small cell lung cancer. Sequencing used immunoSEQ multiplex PCR; TCRdb keeps in-frame clones, though not all of them. The sample has around 41,000 clones; about 88% are singletons. Specimen: peripheral blood, collected before any cancer treatment. The receptors come from a woman aged 18-55 years with stage III lung adenocarcinoma.

The V gene is TRBV2, the J gene TRBJ2-3; maybe TRBD1 (6 bases). The CDR3 extends over 15 amino acids. V gave up 1 base and J gave up 3 bases, with 11 bases separating them. Germline V gene data show CDR1 as SNHLY and CDR2 as FYNNEI. Here the CDR3 reads CASSEGWTDTDTQYF. Written as DNA, the CDR3 is TGTGCCAGCAGTGAAGGTTGGACAGATACAGATACGCAGTATTTT.

The V call is TRBV4-1, the J call TRBJ1-2; 9 bases are a match to TRBD1. CDR3 size: 16 residues. Germline CDR1 reads MGHRA; CDR2 reads YSYEKL. The ends lost 0 bases at V and 1 base at J; junction bases unmatched: 3. CDR3 sequence: CASSQEWDRVNYGYTF. The CDR3, as DNA: TGCGCCAGCAGCCAAGAATGGGACAGGGTTAACTATGGCTACACCTTC.

This clone has a single count. This chain connects TRBV4-1 to TRBJ1-4; D unclear. This CDR3 contains 15 residues. CDR1 MGHRA and CDR2 YSYEKL come from the germline V gene. V was clipped by 2 bases and J by 3 bases, with 10 bases between them. CDR3 nucleotides: TGCGCCAGCAGCCAACTACCGGGGTCTAATGAAAAACTGTTTTTT. Translated: CASSQLPGSNEKLFF.

V usage is TRBV5-4 and J usage is TRBJ2-7, with 9 bases lining up with TRBD1. CDR1 is SGHNT, CDR2 YYREEE, per germline (reference sequence). CDR3 length: 14 amino acids. V was pared by 4 bases and J by 9 bases, with 11 bases of the junction left unmatched. The CDR3 nucleotides read TGTGCCAGCAGCCAGGACAGGGGAGATAGTGTGCAGTACTTC. It translates to CASSQDRGDSVQYF.

The chain combines TRBV4-2 with TRBJ2-5, with D unresolved. The CDR3 extends over 14 amino acids. Trimming pared 0 bases from V and 2 bases from J, leaving 7 bases between. CDR1 and CDR2 (germline): LGHNA, YNFKEQ. As DNA, the CDR3 is TGTGCCAGCAGCCAAGATCTGGGTCAAGAGACCCAGTACTTC. Its translation is CASSQDLGQETQYF.

The chain recombines TRBV11-2 with TRBJ2-4, with D unresolved. The CDR3 is made up of 12 amino acids. CDR1 and CDR2 (germline): SGHAT, FQNNGV. V dropped 5 bases and J dropped 7 bases, with 9 bases sitting between them. The CDR3 protein is CASSASGNIQYF. The DNA for the CDR3 is TGTGCCAGCAGCGCGAGTGGCAACATTCAGTACTTC.

CDR3 sequence (DNA): TGTGCCAGCAGCTTAGATGGTAGAGGTACTGAAGCTTTCTTT. Its protein is CASSLDGRGTEAFF. The gene calls are TRBV11-2 and TRBJ1-1, with no clear D. The ends were cut back, 0 bases at V and 5 bases at J, with 10 bases in the middle. This CDR3 is 14 amino acids long. CDR1 and CDR2 (germline): SGHAT, FQNNGV.

The CDR3 nucleotides are TGCGCCAGCAGCCAGATGACTAGCGGGGGAACCCAAGAGACCCAGTACTTC. Amino acids: CASSQMTSGGTQETQYF. The genes are TRBV5-1 and TRBJ2-5, with TRBD2 identical over 12 bases. CDR1 and CDR2 (germline): SGHRS, YFSETQ. The length of the CDR3 is 17 residues. Losses at the gene ends were 4 bases for V and 1 base for J; bases not matched to a gene: 8.

The chain couples TRBV30 to TRBJ2-1; tentative D call: TRBD1 (6 bases). Per the germline V gene, CDR1 is GTSNPN and CDR2 is SVGIG (reference sequence). V was cut by 1 base and J by 4 bases, with 8 bases left in between. The CDR3 is 13 amino acids. CDR3 region: CAWSAQGYNEQFF. CDR3 DNA: TGTGCCTGGAGTGCCCAGGGGTACAATGAGCAGTTCTTC.

The table lists this clone with a count of one. Here the CDR3 DNA reads TGTGCCAGCACTACAACAGCATACGAGCAGTACTTC. Its protein product is CASTTTAYEQYF. The chain employs TRBV2 and TRBJ2-7; no reliable D call. Between the trimmed V and J ends, which lost 7 bases and 4 bases, there was a span of 11 bases. The CDR3 is made up of 12 amino acids. Per the germline V gene, CDR1 is SNHLY and CDR2 is FYNNEI.

The chain employs TRBV11-2 and TRBJ2-7, with D perhaps TRBD1 (5 bases). Trimming took 7 bases from V and 0 from J, leaving 7 bases between them. The CDR3 length is 12 residues. Germline V gene data show CDR1 as SGHAT and CDR2 as FQNNGV. CDR3 coding DNA: TGTGCCAGCAATGGGGCCTCCTACGAGCAGTACTTC. Translation gives CASNGASYEQYF.

The chain is built from TRBV4-1 and TRBJ2-7; D not resolved. V lost 0 bases, J lost 0 bases, and 9 bases lay in between. The CDR3 totals 15 residues. Germline V gene lookup returns CDR1 MGHRA and CDR2 YSYEKL. DNA for the CDR3: TGCGCCAGCAGCCAAGATACCCAGAGCTCCTACGAGCAGTACTTC. Residues: CASSQDTQSSYEQYF.

This chain uses TRBV4-1 with TRBJ1-6, with a weak D call TRBD1 (6 bases). The CDR3 sequence is 15 residues long. From germline, CDR1 is MGHRA and CDR2 YSYEKL. The V gene lost 3 bases and the J gene lost 5 bases, with 11 bases spanning the gap. The CDR3 region is CASSQEGGDNSPLHF. The CDR3 nucleotides are TGCGCCAGCAGCCAGGAAGGGGGGGATAATTCACCCCTCCACTTT.

The chain has TRBV15 and TRBJ2-7; D unresolved. The length of the CDR3 is 13 residues. From germline, CDR1 is LNHNV and CDR2 YYDKDF (reference sequence). V was trimmed by 0 bases and J by 3 bases, leaving 6 bases between them. CDR3 DNA sequence: TGTGCCACCAGCAGAGAGGGCGGCTACGAGCAGTACTTC. Translation: CATSREGGYEQYF.

The genes are TRBV5-4 and TRBJ1-2; D gene ambiguous. From germline, CDR1 is SGHNT and CDR2 YYREEE (reference sequence). There are 13 residues in the CDR3. The V and J ends lost 5 bases and 2 bases respectively, with 10 bases between them. CDR3 in DNA: TGTGCCAGCAGGTTACGGGCGAACTATGGCTACACCTTC. Translating it yields CASRLRANYGYTF. Variable domain in full (rest from reference TRBV5-4 and TRBJ1-2): ETGVTQSPTHLIKTRGQQVTLRCSSQSGHNTVSWYQQALGQGPQFIFQYYREEENGRGNFPPRFSGLQFPNYSSELNVNALELDDSALYLCASRLRANYGYTFGSGTRLTVV.

The chain is built from TRBV2 and TRBJ2-5; D remains unclear. CDR1 is SNHLY, CDR2 FYNNEI, per germline. CDR3 length: 12 residues. V shed 7 bases and J shed 5 bases, with 11 bases lying between them. DNA of the CDR3: TGTGCCAGCACGCCCGAAGGGGAGACCCAGTACTTC. Translating gives CASTPEGETQYF. The full variable domain, rest sourced from reference TRBV2 and TRBJ2-5, is EPEVTQTPSHQVTQMGQEVILRCVPISNHLYFYWYRQILGQKVEFLVSFYNNEISEKSEIFDDQFSVERPDGSNFTLKIRSTKLEDSAMYFCASTPEGETQYFGPGTRLLVL.

This chain's CDR3 is CASSPGVPQYF. For the CDR3, the DNA is TGTGCCAGCAGCCCTGGGGTGCCGCAGTATTTT. The chain joins TRBV11-2 to TRBJ2-3, with D uncertain. V was pared by 5 bases and J by 10 bases, with 10 bases between. Germline loops: CDR1 SGHAT, CDR2 FQNNGV. The length of the CDR3 is 11 residues.